This TCR beta chain emerged from a study of blood T cell repertoires in COVID-19. Background on the study: Samples representing acute and convalescent COVID-19 were sourced from the United States, Italy and Spain. Sample material is recorded as cDNA or gDNA derived from T cells, B-cell-depleted T cells, or PBMCs.

Original processing notes: Amplifying reference gene primers gave estimates of nucleated cell counts. Sequenced by immunoSEQ multiplex PCR; TCRdb stores in-frame clones only, minus some. The V and J calls and the clone size are those of that table, but D and trimming were determined from the DNA. The sample records more than 85,000 clones, roughly 79% being singletons. Germline trimming cut 0 bases from V and 0 bases from J; bases unmatched to any gene: 6. Germline V lookup: CDR1 MGHRA, CDR2 YSYEKL. The CDR3 loop spans 18 amino acids. V gene TRBV4-1 combines with J gene TRBJ2-1; 9 bases match TRBD2. This receptor was obtained from a woman of 80 years or more with active or convalescent COVID-19. Sequenced material: peripheral blood. This chain's CDR3 is CASSQDLTSGPSYNEQFF. As DNA, the CDR3 is TGCGCCAGCAGCCAAGATCTGACTAGCGGCCCCTCCTACAATGAGCAGTTCTTC.